This TCR beta chain was captured in a study of T-cell reconstitution after alpha-beta-depleted transplantation in children. General study results and limits: There were reportedly several hundred expanded graft clones from which alpha-beta T cells came about two months after transplant.

This clonotype was observed a handful of times. Its target is unknown. V was clipped by 6 bases and J by 0 bases, with 18 bases between them. This CDR3 is built from 17 residues. Preparation of the TCRbeta library involved a method that used unique molecular identifiers. TCRdb used MiXCR to reprocess the PCR reads, holding one entry per CDR3 protein. The sample holds more than 300,000 distinct CDR3 sequences, 16% seen once. Here the sequenced sample was PBMCs, mostly from graft donor cells, taken 360 days after TCRalphabeta/CD19-depleted stem cell transplant. This clonotype originated in a male patient aged 2-15 years who had a stem cell transplant for acute lymphoblastic leukemia, so the T cells may come from the graft donor. The V gene is TRBV12-3 or TRBV12-4, the J gene TRBJ2-1; D is possibly TRBD1 or TRBD2 (6 bases each). CDR3 region: CASSLYYGGSSYNEQFF. In nucleotides, the CDR3 is TGTGCCAGCAGCCTCTATTACGGGGGCAGCTCCTACAATGAGCAGTTCTTC.